This record covers a single TCR beta chain. Its target is not known. The sample belongs to a study of vaccination effects on CD4 cells after COVID-19. Germline CDR1 and CDR2: KGHSH and LQKENI. The germline V and J ends were trimmed by 2 bases and 4 bases, with 12 bases remaining between them. CDR3 length equals 15 residues. Using viral peptide pools, the ViraFEST assay grew out antigen-specific CD4+ T cells prior to sequencing. Following culture for roughly 10 days, CD4+ T cells were isolated. Nobody among the vaccine recipients had prior SARS-CoV-2 infection (nucleocapsid antibodies were negative). Wells containing 1.5 million to 2 million PBMC each were cultured with roughly 10 IU/ml IL-2 and 7.5 to 10 ug/ml peptides. Clones were sequenced by immunoSEQ multiplex PCR, and TCRdb holds only the in-frame ones, with some missing. The profile covers about 71,000 clones, with 80% appearing a single time and roughly an eighth taken by the ten largest.

This chain uses TRBV18 with TRBJ2-1; D possibly corresponds to TRBD1 (5 bases). The TCR was taken from a human donor who received a COVID-19 vaccine. Sequences were derived from CD4+ T cells from PBMCs cultured with SARS-CoV-2 spike peptides, sampled before COVID-19 vaccination. In DNA, the CDR3 is TGTGCCAGCTCACCAGAGTTACAGGCATACAATGAGCAGTTCTTC. Translated: CASSPELQAYNEQFF.